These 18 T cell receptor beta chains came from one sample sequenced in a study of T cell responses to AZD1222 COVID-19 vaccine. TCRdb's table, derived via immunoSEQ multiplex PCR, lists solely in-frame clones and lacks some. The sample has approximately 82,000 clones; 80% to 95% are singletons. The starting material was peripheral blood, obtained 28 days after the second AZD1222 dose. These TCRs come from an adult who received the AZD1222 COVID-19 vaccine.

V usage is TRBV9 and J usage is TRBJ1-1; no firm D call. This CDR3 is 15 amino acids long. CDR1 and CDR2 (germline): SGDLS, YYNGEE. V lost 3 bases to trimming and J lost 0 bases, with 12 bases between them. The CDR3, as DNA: TGTGCCAGCAGCGCGACGAGTGATATGAACACTGAAGCTTTCTTT. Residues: CASSATSDMNTEAFF.

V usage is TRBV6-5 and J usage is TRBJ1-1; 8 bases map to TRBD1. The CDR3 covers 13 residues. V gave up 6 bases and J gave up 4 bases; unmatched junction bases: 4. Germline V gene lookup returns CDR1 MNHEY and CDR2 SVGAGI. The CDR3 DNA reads TGTGCCAGCAGCCACAGGGGGAGCACTGAAGCTTTCTTT. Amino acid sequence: CASSHRGSTEAFF.

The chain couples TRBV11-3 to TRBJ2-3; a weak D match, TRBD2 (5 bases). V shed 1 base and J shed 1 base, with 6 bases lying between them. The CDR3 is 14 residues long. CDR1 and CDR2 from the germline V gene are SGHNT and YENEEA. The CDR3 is CASSLARGTDTQYF. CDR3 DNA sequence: TGTGCCAGCAGCTTAGCGAGGGGCACAGATACGCAGTATTTT.

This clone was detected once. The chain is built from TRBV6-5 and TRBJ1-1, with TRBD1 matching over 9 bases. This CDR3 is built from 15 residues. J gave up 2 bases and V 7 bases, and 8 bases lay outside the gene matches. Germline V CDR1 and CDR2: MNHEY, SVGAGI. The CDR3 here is CASIPLTGGNTEAFF. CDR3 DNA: TGTGCCAGCATCCCGCTGACAGGGGGAAACACTGAAGCTTTCTTT.

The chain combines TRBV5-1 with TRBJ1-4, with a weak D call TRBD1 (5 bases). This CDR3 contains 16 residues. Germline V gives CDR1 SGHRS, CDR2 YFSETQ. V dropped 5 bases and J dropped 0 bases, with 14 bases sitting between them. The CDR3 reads CASRGASGTTNEKLFF. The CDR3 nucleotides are TGCGCCAGCAGAGGGGCCTCAGGGACAACTAATGAAAAACTGTTTTTT. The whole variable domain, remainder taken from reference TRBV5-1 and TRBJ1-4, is KAGVTQTPRYLIKTRGQQVTLSCSPISGHRSVSWYQQTPGQGLQFLFEYFSETQRNKGNFPGRFSGRQFSNSRSEMNVSTLELGDSALYLCASRGASGTTNEKLFFGSGTQLSVL.

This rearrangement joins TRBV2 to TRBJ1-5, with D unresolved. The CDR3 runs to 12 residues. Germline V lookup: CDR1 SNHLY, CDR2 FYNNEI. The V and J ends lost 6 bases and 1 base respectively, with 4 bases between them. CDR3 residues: CASRESNQPQHF. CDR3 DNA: TGTGCCAGCAGGGAAAGCAATCAGCCCCAGCATTTT. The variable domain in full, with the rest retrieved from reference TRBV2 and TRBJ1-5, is EPEVTQTPSHQVTQMGQEVILRCVPISNHLYFYWYRQILGQKVEFLVSFYNNEISEKSEIFDDQFSVERPDGSNFTLKIRSTKLEDSAMYFCASRESNQPQHFGDGTRLSIL.

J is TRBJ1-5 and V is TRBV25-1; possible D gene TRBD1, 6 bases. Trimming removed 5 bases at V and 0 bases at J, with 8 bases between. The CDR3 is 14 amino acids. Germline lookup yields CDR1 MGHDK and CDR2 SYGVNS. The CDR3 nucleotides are TGTGCCAGCAGTCCCAGGGGTAGCAATCAGCCCCAGCATTTT. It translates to CASSPRGSNQPQHF.

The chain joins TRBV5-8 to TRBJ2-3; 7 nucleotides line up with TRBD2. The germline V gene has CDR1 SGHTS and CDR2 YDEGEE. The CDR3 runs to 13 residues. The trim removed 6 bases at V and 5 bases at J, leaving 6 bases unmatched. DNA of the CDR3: TGTGCCAGCAAGGGTCGGGGGGAAGATACGCAGTATTTT. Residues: CASKGRGEDTQYF.

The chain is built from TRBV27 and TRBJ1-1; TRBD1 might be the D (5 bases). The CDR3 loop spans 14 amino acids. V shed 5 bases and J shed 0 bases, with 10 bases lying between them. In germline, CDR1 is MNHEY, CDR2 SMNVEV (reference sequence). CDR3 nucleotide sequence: TGTGCCAGCAGTCCAGGGACGGTGAACACTGAAGCTTTCTTT. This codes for CASSPGTVNTEAFF.

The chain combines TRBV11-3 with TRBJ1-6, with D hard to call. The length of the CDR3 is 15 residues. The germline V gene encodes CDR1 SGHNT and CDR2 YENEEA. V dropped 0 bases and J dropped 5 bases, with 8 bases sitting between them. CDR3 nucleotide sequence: TGTGCCAGCAGCTTAGATCGCCATAATAATTCACCCCTCCACTTT. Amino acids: CASSLDRHNNSPLHF.

DNA for the CDR3: TGTGCCAGCAGCCCTCGGCCTGAACGCAATCAGCCCCAGCATTTT. Translation gives CASSPRPERNQPQHF. The chain employs TRBV3-1 (or the pseudogene TRBV3-2) and TRBJ1-5; no clear D. Germline V gives CDR1 LGHDT, CDR2 YNNKEL (reference sequence). Trimming removed 4 bases from V and 2 bases from J, with 12 bases in between. The CDR3 contains 15 residues.

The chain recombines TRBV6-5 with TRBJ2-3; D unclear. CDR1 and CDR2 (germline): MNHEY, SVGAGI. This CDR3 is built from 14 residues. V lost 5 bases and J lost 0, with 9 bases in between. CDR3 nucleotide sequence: TGTGCCAGCAGTACCCTGGGGAGCACAGATACGCAGTATTTT. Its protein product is CASSTLGSTDTQYF.

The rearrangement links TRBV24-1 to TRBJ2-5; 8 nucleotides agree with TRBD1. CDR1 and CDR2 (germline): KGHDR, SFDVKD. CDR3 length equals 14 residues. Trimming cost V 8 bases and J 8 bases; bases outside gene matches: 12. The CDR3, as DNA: TGTGCCACCATGTCTTCAGGGGGCCTGAGTACCCAGTACTTC. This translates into CATMSSGGLSTQYF.

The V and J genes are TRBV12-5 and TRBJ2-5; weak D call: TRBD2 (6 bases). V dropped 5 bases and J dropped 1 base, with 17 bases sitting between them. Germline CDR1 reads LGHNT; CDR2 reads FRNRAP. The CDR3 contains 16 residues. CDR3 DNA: TGTGCTAGTGGTGCTCGCCTAACCGGGAGCCAAGAGACCCAGTACTTC. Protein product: CASGARLTGSQETQYF.

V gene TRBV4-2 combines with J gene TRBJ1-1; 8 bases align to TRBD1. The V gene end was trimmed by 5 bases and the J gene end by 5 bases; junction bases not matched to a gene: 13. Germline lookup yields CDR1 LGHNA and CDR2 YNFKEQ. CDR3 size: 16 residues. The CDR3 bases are TGTGCCAGCAGCAACCGGACAGGGTGGGTTTCAACTGAAGCTTTCTTT. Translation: CASSNRTGWVSTEAFF.

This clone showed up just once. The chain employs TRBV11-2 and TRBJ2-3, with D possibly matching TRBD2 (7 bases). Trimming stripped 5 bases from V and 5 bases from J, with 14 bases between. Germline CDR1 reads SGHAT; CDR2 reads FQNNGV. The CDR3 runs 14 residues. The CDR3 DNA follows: TGTGCCAGCAGCCGGACCGGGGGGCGAGATACGCAGTATTTT. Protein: CASSRTGGRDTQYF.

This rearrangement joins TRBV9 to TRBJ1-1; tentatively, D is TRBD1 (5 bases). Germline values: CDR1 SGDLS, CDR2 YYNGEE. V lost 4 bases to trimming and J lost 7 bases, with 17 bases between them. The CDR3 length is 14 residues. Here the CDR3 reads CASSLRGGGSEAFF. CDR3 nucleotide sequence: TGTGCCAGCAGCCTAAGGGGTGGGGGGAGTGAAGCTTTCTTT.

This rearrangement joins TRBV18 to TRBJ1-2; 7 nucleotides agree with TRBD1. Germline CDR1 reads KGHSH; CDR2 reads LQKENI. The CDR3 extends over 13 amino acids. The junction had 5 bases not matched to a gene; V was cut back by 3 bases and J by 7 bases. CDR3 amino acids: CASSPDRTGGYTF. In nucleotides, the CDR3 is TGTGCCAGCTCACCGGACAGGACTGGTGGCTACACCTTC.